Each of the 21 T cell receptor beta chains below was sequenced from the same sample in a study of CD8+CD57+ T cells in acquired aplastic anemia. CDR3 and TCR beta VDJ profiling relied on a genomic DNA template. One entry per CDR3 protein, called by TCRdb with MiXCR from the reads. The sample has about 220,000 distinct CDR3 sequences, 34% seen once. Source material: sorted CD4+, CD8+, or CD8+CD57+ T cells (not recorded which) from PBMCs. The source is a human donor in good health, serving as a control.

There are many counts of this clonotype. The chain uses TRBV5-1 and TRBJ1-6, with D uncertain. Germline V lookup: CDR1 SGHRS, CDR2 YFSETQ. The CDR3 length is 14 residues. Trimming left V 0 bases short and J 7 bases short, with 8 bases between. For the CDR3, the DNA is TGCGCCAGCAGCTTGGACAGTGCGAATTCACCCCTCCACTTT. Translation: CASSLDSANSPLHF.

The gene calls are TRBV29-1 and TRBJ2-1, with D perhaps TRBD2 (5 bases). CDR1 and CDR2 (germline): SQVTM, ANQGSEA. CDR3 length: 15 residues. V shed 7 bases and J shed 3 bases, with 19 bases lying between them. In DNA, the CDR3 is TGCAGCGCCTTCGTGAGGACTTTAGACTACAATGAGCAGTTCTTC. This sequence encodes CSAFVRTLDYNEQFF.

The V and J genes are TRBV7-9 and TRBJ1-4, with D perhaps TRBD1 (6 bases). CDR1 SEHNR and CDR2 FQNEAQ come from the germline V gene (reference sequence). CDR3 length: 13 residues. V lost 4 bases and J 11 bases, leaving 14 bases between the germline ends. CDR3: CASSWGAMGKLFF. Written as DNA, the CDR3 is TGTGCCAGCAGCTGGGGGGCCATGGGGAAACTGTTTTTT.

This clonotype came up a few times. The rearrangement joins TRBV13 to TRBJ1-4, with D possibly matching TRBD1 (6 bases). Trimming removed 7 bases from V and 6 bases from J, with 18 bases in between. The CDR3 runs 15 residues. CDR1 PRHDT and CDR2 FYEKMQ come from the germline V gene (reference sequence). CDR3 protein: CASTLGHRGDEKLFF. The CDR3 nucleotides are TGTGCCAGCACCTTGGGACACCGAGGTGATGAAAAACTGTTTTTT.

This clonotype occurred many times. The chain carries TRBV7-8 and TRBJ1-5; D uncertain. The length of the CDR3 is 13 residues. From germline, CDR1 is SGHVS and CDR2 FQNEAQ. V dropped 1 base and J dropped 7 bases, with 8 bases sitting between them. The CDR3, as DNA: TGTGCCAGCAGCTTAGACCACTCCCAGCCCCAGCATTTT. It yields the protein CASSLDHSQPQHF. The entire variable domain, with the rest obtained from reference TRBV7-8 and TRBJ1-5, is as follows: GAGVSQSPRYKVAKRGQDVALRCDPISGHVSLFWYQQALGQGPEFLTYFQNEAQLDKSGLPSDRFFAERPEGSVSTLKIQRTQQEDSAVYLCASSLDHSQPQHFGDGTRLSIL.

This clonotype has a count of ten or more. The CDR3 coding sequence is TGTGCCAGTAGTAGATGGAACACTGAAGCTTTCTTT. Translated, it gives CASSRWNTEAFF. The chain couples TRBV19 to TRBJ1-1; D not certain. The CDR3 has 12 amino acids. Between the trimmed V and J ends, which lost 4 bases and 1 base, there was a span of 4 bases. The germline V gene has CDR1 LNHDA and CDR2 SQIVND (reference sequence).

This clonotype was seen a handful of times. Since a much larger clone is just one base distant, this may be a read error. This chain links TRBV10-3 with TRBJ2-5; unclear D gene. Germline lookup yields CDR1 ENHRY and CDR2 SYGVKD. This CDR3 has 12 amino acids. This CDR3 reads CAISTDQEAQYF. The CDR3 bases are TGTGCCATCAGTACAGACCAAGAGGCCCAGTACTTC.

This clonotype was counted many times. CDR3 protein: CSVEVSVTDTQYF. CDR3 in DNA: TGCAGCGTTGAAGTCTCCGTCACAGATACGCAGTATTTT. V gene TRBV29-1 combines with J gene TRBJ2-3, with D unclear. The CDR3 has 13 residues. The V end lost 1 base, the J end lost 2 bases, and 7 bases lay between the germline ends. The germline CDR1 and CDR2 sequences are SQVTM and ANQGSEA.

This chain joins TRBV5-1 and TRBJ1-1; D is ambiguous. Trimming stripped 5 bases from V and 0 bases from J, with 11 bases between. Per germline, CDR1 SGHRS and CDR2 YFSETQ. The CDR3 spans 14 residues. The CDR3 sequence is CASSPDGVNTEAFF. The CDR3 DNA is TGCGCCAGCAGTCCGGACGGGGTGAACACTGAAGCTTTCTTT. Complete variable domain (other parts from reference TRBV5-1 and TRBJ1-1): KAGVTQTPRYLIKTRGQQVTLSCSPISGHRSVSWYQQTPGQGLQFLFEYFSETQRNKGNFPGRFSGRQFSNSRSEMNVSTLELGDSALYLCASSPDGVNTEAFFGQGTRLTVV.

DNA for the CDR3: TGTGCCAGCAGTCTGACAGGTGGAGGAAACACCATATATTTT. Translation: CASSLTGGGNTIYF. The J gene is TRBJ1-3, the V gene TRBV2, with a tentative D call TRBD1 (6 bases). V was pared by 5 bases and J by 4 bases, with 12 bases between. Germline CDR1 is SNHLY and CDR2 is FYNNEI. The CDR3 loop spans 14 amino acids.

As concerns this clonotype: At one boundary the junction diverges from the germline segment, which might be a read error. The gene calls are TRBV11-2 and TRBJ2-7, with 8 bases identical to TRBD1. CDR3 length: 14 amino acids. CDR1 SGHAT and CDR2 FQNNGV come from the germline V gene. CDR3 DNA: TGTGCCGGCAGCAGAGGACAGGGAGCCTACGAGCAGTACTTC. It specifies CAGSRGQGAYEQYF.

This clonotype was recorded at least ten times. CDR3 sequence reads: CASRWTGREEKLFF. Here the CDR3 DNA reads TGTGCCAGCAGGTGGACAGGGCGAGAGGAAAAACTGTTTTTT. The V and J genes are TRBV2 and TRBJ1-4; TRBD1 matches 8 bases. CDR3 size: 14 residues. CDR1 and CDR2 from the germline V gene are SNHLY and FYNNEI. V shed 6 bases and J 8 bases; nucleotides not matched to a gene: 8.

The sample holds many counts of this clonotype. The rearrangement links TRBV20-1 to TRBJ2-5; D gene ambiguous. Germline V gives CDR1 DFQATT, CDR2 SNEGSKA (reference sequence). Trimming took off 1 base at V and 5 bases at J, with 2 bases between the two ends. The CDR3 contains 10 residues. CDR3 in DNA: TGCAGTGCTAGAGTGGAGACCCAGTACTTC. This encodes CSARVETQYF.

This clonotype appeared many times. Here the CDR3 reads CASSGDTAYEQYF. The CDR3 bases are TGTGCCAGCAGTGGGGACACCGCCTACGAGCAGTACTTC. The chain is built from TRBV25-1 and TRBJ2-7; D perhaps matches TRBD1 (6 bases). The germline V and J ends were trimmed by 4 bases and 2 bases, with 9 bases remaining between them. The CDR3 length is 13 residues. Germline CDR1 and CDR2: MGHDK and SYGVNS.

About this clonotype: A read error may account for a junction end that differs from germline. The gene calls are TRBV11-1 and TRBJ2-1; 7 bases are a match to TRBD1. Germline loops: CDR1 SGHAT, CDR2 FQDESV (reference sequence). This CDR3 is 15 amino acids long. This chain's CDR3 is CASSSYRGSYNGQFF. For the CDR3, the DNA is TGTGCCAGCAGCTCGTACAGGGGTTCCTACAATGGGCAGTTCTTC.

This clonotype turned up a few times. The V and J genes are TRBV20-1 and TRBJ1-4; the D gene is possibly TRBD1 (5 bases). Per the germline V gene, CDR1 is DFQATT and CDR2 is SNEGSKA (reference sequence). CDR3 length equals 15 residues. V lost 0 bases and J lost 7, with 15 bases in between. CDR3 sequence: CSARDAGGLGEKLFF. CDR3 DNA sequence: TGCAGTGCTAGAGATGCCGGGGGTCTTGGTGAAAAACTGTTTTTT.

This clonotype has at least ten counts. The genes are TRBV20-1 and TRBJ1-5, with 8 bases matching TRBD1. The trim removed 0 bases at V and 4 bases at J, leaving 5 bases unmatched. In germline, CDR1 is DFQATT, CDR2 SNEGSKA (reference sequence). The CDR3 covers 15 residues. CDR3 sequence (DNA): TGCAGTGCTAGAGATTGGGACAGGCTAAATCAGCCCCAGCATTTT. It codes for CSARDWDRLNQPQHF.

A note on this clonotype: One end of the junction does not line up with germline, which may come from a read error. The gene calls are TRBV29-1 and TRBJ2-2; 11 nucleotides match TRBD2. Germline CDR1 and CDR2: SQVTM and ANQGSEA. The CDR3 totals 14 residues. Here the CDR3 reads CSALAGGPSEEPFF. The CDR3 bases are TGCAGCGCCTTAGCGGGGGGGCCTTCCGAGGAGCCGTTTTTT.

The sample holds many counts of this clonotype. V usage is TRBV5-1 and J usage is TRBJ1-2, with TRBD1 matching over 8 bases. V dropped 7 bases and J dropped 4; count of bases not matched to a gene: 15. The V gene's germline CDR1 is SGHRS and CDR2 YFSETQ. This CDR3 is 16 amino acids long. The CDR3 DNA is TGCGCCAGCCGTCCCGGGACAGGCGTGGCAGGCTATGGCTACACCTTC. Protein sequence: CASRPGTGVAGYGYTF.

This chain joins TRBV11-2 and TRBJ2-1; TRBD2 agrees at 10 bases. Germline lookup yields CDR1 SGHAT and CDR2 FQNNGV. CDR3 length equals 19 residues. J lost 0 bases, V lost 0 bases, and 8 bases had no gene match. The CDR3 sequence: CASSLDGLAEGGSYNEQFF. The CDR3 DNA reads TGTGCCAGCAGCTTAGACGGACTAGCGGAGGGGGGCTCCTACAATGAGCAGTTCTTC.

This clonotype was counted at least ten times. CDR3 protein: CASIGDNYGYTF. The CDR3 nucleotides read TGTGCCAGTATCGGGGATAACTATGGCTACACCTTC. The chain employs TRBV19 and TRBJ1-2; no reliable D call. Trimming removed 7 bases at V and 1 base at J, with 7 bases between. CDR1 LNHDA and CDR2 SQIVND come from the germline V gene (reference sequence). The CDR3 contains 12 residues.